These 10 T cell receptor beta chains share one sample of origin, sequenced in a study of blood T cell repertoires in COVID-19. Only in-frame clones appear in the TCRdb table, and some are missing; sequencing was by immunoSEQ multiplex PCR. The data show more than 150,000 clones, around 84% seen once. The source material was peripheral blood. The receptors derive from a man aged 60 to 75 with COVID-19, enrolled during active disease.

This chain uses TRBV5-1 with TRBJ2-1; D ambiguous. CDR3 length: 12 residues. CDR1 is SGHRS and CDR2 is YFSETQ in the germline V gene. V was cut by 0 bases and J by 6 bases, with 4 bases left in between. CDR3 loop: CASSLDGNEQFF. Here the CDR3 DNA reads TGCGCCAGCAGCTTGGACGGCAATGAGCAGTTCTTC.

A word on this clone: Other DNA sequences in the same sample also yield this CDR3. The chain has TRBV6-5 and TRBJ1-6; tentatively, D is TRBD1 (6 bases). The CDR3 has 15 amino acids. Trimming pared 0 bases from V and 7 bases from J, leaving 10 bases between. In germline, CDR1 is MNHEY, CDR2 SVGAGI. DNA of the CDR3: TGTGCCAGCAGTTACTCGAACAGGGACAATTCACCCCTCCACTTT. Protein product: CASSYSNRDNSPLHF.

On this clone itself: Other DNA sequences in the sample encode the same CDR3. V is TRBV29-1 and J is TRBJ2-7, with 7 bases matching TRBD1. Trimming removed 6 bases from V and 2 bases from J; junction bases left unmatched: 10. The germline CDR1 and CDR2 sequences are SQVTM and ANQGSEA. This CDR3 spans 14 amino acids. DNA for the CDR3: TGCAGCGTGCCCGAGGACAGGCCTCCCTACGAGCAGTACTTC. Its protein is CSVPEDRPPYEQYF.

V and J are TRBV9 and TRBJ2-7, with D tentatively TRBD1 (6 bases). Germline V CDR1 and CDR2: SGDLS, YYNGEE. The CDR3 length is 15 residues. Trimming took 2 bases from V and 4 from J, leaving 16 bases between them. The CDR3 region has the DNA TGTGCCAGCAGCGTGGACCAGGGGAACTTTTACGAGCAGTACTTC. As protein: CASSVDQGNFYEQYF.

The V gene is TRBV7-8, the J gene TRBJ1-2, with 8 bases matching TRBD1. V lost 5 bases to trimming and J lost 2 bases; unmatched junction nucleotides: 13. Germline-derived CDR1 and CDR2 are SGHVS and FQNEAQ. The CDR3 is 17 residues long. CDR3: CASSPRRGLSSNYGYTF. The CDR3 DNA follows: TGTGCCAGCAGCCCTCGCAGGGGGCTGTCCTCCAACTATGGCTACACCTTC.

This clone was seen a single time. The rearrangement uses TRBV6-1 and TRBJ1-4, with 8 bases that match TRBD1. There are 15 residues in the CDR3. Germline values: CDR1 MNHNS, CDR2 SASEGT. The V gene end was trimmed by 7 bases and the J gene end by 7 bases; junction bases not matched to a gene: 11. The DNA for the CDR3 is TGTGCCAGCACCTTGTCCGCAGGGGGCGGTGAAAAACTGTTTTTT. Its protein product is CASTLSAGGGEKLFF.

The V call is TRBV5-1, the J call TRBJ1-1; weak D call: TRBD1 (5 bases). This CDR3 has 13 residues. Trimming stripped 4 bases from V and 5 bases from J, with 12 bases between. Germline-derived CDR1 and CDR2 are SGHRS and YFSETQ. The CDR3 region has the DNA TGCGCCAGCAGCCCGGGGGGTGGAACTGAAGCTTTCTTT. Translating it yields CASSPGGGTEAFF.

The chain combines TRBV18 with TRBJ1-2, with 12 bases aligning to TRBD1. J gave up 2 bases and V 5 bases, and 3 bases lay outside the gene matches. This CDR3 is 15 amino acids long. From germline, CDR1 is KGHSH and CDR2 LQKENI. The CDR3 region is CASSVGQGANYGYTF. The DNA for the CDR3 is TGTGCCAGCTCAGTGGGACAGGGGGCGAACTATGGCTACACCTTC.

CDR3 sequence (DNA): TGTGCCAGCAGCCAGGACAGGGGTAATTCACCCCTCCACTTT. This sequence encodes CASSQDRGNSPLHF. This rearrangement joins TRBV7-6 to TRBJ1-6; 9 bases align to TRBD1. After removal of 5 bases from V and 6 bases from J, the junction contained 2 bases not matched to a gene. CDR3 length: 14 amino acids. CDR1 is SGHVS and CDR2 is FNYEAQ in the germline V gene.

DNA for the CDR3: TGTGCCAGCAGTTCCAATGCCGGGACAGGAGGTTCACCCCTCCACTTT. Translating it yields CASSSNAGTGGSPLHF. This chain uses TRBV28 with TRBJ1-6; 8 bases fit TRBD1. The J segment lost 9 bases and the V segment lost 4 bases, leaving 11 bases of the junction unmatched. Germline-derived CDR1 and CDR2 are MDHEN and SYDVKM. CDR3 length equals 16 residues.